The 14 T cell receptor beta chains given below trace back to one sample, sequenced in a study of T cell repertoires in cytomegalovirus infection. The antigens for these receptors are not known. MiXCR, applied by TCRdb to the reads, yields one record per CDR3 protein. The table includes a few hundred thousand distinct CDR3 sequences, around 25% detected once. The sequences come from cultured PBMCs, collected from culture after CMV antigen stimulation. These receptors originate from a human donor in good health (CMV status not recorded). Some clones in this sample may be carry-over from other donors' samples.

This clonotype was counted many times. The CDR3 loop reads CASSPRWKAGGLRDNEQFF. In DNA, the CDR3 is TGTGCCAGCAGCCCAAGGTGGAAAGCGGGAGGGCTCCGGGACAATGAGCAGTTCTTC. This rearrangement joins TRBV7-2 to TRBJ2-1, with 10 bases matching TRBD2. J lost 5 bases, V lost 5 bases, and 18 bases had no gene match. CDR3 length: 19 residues. From germline, CDR1 is SGHTA and CDR2 FQGNSA.

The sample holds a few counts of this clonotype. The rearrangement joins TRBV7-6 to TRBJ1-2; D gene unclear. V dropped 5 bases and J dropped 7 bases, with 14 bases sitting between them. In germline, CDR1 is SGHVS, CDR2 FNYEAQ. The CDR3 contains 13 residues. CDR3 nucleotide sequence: TGTGCCAGCAGCCAGTTCCTAGGGTCTGGCTACACCTTC. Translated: CASSQFLGSGYTF.

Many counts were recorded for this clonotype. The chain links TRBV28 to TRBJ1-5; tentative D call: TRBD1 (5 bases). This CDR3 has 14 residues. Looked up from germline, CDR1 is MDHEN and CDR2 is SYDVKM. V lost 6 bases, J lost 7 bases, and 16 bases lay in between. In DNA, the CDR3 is TGTGCCAGCAGAGTTGGGGCCGTTGGGCAGCCCCAGCATTTT. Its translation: CASRVGAVGQPQHF.

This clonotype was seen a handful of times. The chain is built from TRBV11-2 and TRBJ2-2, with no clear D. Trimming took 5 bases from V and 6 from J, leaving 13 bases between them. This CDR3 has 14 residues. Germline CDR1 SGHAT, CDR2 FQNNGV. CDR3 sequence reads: CASSPQAMAGELFF. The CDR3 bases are TGTGCCAGCAGCCCCCAAGCCATGGCCGGGGAGCTGTTTTTT. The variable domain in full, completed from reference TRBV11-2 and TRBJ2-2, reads EAGVAQSPRYKIIEKRQSVAFWCNPISGHATLYWYQQILGQGPKLLIQFQNNGVVDDSQLPKDRFSAERLKGVDSTLKIQPAKLEDSAVYLCASSPQAMAGELFFGEGSRLTVL.

DNA of the CDR3: TGTGCCAGCAGCCAAGGACAGGGGTTCTCTGGGGCCAACGTCCTGACTTTC. Translation gives CASSQGQGFSGANVLTF. The chain recombines TRBV7-9 with TRBJ2-6; 9 bases line up with TRBD1. The CDR3 is made up of 17 amino acids. With V trimmed by 5 bases and J by 0 bases, 5 bases remained unmatched. Germline V CDR1 and CDR2: SEHNR, FQNEAQ (reference sequence).

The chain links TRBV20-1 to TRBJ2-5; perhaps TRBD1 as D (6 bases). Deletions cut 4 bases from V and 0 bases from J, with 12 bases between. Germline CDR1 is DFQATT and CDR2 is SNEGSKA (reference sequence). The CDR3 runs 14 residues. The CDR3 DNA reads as TGCAGTGCTAACCTTGGACAGTACCAAGAGACCCAGTACTTC. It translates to CSANLGQYQETQYF.

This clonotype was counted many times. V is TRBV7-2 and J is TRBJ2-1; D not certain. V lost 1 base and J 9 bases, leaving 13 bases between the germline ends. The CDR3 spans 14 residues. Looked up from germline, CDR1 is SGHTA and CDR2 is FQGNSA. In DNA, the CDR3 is TGTGCCAGCAGCTTAGTTAGTCGGACGGGTGAGCAGTTCTTC. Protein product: CASSLVSRTGEQFF.

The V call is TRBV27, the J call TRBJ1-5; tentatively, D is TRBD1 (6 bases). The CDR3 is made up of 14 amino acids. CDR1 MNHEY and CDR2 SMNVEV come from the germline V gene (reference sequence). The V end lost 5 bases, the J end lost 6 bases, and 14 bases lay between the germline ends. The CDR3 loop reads CASSPYRETQPQHF. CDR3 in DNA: TGTGCCAGCAGTCCCTACAGGGAAACTCAGCCCCAGCATTTT.

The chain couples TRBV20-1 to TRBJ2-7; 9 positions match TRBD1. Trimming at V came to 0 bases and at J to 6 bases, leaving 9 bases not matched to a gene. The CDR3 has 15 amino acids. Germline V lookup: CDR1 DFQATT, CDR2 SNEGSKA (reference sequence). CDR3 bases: TGCAGTGCTAGAGAGCCGGGACAGGGAAAACTCGAGCAGTACTTC. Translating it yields CSAREPGQGKLEQYF.

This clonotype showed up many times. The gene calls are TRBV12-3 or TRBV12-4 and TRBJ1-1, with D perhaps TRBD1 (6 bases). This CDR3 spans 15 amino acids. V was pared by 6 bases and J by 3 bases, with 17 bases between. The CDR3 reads CASRHGQGYDTEAFF. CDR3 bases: TGTGCCAGCAGACATGGTCAGGGGTATGACACTGAAGCTTTCTTT.

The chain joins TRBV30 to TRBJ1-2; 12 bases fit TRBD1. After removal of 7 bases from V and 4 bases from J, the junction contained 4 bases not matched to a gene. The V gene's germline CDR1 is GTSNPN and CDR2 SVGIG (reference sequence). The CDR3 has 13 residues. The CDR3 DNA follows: TGTGCCTCTGGGACAGGGGGCCCCTATGGCTACACCTTC. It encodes CASGTGGPYGYTF.

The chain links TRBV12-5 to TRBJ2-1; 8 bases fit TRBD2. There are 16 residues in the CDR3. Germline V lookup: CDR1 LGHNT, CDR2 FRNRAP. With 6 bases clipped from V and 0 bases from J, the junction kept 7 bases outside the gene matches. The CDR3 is CASGKGTRSSYNEQFF. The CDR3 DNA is TGTGCTAGTGGAAAAGGGACTAGGAGCTCCTACAATGAGCAGTTCTTC. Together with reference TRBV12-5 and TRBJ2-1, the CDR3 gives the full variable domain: DARVTQTPRHKVTEMGQEVTMRCQPILGHNTVFWYRQTMMQGLELLAYFRNRAPLDDSGMPKDRFSAEMPDATLATLKIQPSEPRDSAVYFCASGKGTRSSYNEQFFGPGTRLTVL.

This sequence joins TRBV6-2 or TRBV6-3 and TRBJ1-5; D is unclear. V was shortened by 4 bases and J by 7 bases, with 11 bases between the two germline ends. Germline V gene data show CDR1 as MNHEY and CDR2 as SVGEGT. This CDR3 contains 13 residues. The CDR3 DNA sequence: TGTGCCAGCAGTTTTCCCCTCCGGCAGCCCCAGCATTTT. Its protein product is CASSFPLRQPQHF.

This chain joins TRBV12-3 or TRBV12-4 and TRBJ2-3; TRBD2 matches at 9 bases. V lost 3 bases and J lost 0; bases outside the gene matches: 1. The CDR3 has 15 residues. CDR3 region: CASSFSGRSTDTQYF. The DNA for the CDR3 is TGTGCCAGCAGTTTTAGCGGGAGAAGCACAGATACGCAGTATTTT.